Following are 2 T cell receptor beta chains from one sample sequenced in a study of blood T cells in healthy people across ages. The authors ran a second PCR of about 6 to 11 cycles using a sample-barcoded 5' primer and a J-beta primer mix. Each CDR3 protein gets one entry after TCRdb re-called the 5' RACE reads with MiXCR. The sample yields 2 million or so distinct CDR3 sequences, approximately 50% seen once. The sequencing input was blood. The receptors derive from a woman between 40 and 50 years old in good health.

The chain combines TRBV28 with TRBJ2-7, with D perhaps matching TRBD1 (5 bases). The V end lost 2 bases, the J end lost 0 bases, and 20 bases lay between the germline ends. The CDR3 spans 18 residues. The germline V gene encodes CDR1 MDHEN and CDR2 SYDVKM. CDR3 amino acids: CASSLPGSTAQISYEQYF. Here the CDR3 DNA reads TGTGCCAGCAGTTTACCCGGCTCGACAGCCCAGATCTCCTACGAGCAGTACTTC.

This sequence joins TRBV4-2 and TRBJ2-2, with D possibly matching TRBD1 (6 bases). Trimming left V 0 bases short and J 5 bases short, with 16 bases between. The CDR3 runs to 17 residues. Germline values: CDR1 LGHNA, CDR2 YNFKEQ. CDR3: CASSQDVPRGETGELFF. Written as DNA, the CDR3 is TGTGCCAGCAGCCAAGATGTCCCCAGGGGTGAAACCGGGGAGCTGTTTTTT.